This entry describes one TCR beta chain. This sample is part of a study of T cells in Graves' hyperthyroidism and ophthalmopathy. CDR1 is MGHDK, CDR2 SYGVNS, per germline. With V trimmed by 5 bases and J by 0 bases, 4 bases remained unmatched. The CDR3 consists of 15 residues. Researchers took RNA transcripts and amplified the TCR beta CDR3 regions from them. Researchers ran a first-round RT-PCR on the TCR CDR3 using the HTBI primer set. TCRdb analysed the multiplex PCR reads with MiXCR anew, one entry per CDR3 protein. The repertoire holds nearly 750,000 distinct CDR3 sequences, with over 35% as singletons.

The gene calls are TRBV25-1 and TRBJ2-7; 10 bases align to TRBD2. The sequence came from a woman in her 40s with Graves' hyperthyroidism. What was sequenced was blood. In nucleotides, the CDR3 is TGTGCCAGCAGTACCGGACTAGCGGTCTCCTACGAGCAGTACTTC. It codes for CASSTGLAVSYEQYF.